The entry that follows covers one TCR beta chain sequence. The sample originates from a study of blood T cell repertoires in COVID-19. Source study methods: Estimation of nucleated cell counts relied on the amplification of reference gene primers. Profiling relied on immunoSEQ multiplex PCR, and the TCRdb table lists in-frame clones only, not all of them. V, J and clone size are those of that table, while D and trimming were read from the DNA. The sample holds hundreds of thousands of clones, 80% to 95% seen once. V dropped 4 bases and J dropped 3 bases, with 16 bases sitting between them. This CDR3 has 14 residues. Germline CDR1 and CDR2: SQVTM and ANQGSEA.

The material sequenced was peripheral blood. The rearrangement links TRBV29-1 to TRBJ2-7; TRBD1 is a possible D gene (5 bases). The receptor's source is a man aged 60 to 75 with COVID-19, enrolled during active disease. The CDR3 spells CSVGPPTENYEQYF. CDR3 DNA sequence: TGCAGCGTTGGACCCCCGACAGAAAACTACGAGCAGTACTTC.